A selection of T cell receptor beta chains follows, all from one sample in a study of control samples from healthy donors and cancer patients. Using immunoSEQ multiplex PCR, the repertoire was profiled, and TCRdb retains in-frame clones only, with some absent. This table has 150,000 to 200,000 clones, around 89% appearing once. The sample consisted of blood. These receptors were collected from a woman aged 50 to 60 in good health. Both conserved end residues are part of each CDR3. The D gene is left open where the match is weak. Only part of the rows carry a size: once, few, many, or a class if the clone is expanded.

d_call j_call v_call clone_size cdr3_length cdr3_aa
. TRBJ2-2 TRBV6-2/TRBV6-3 few 19 CASSSLPVGWGANTGELFF
. TRBJ1-1 TRBV7-9 few 14 CASSLAGMNTEAFF
. TRBJ2-7 TRBV16 . 14 CASSQSTLSYEQYF
. TRBJ2-4 TRBV2 few 13 CASKAGIQTIQYF
TRBD1 TRBJ2-2 TRBV5-1 . 15 CASSGGQTNTGELFF
. TRBJ1-1 TRBV19 . 13 CASSYRTVSEAFF
TRBD1 TRBJ1-1 TRBV7-2 . 15 CASRTGASDGTEAFF
. TRBJ1-3 TRBV4-3 . 15 CASSQDTRKGNTIYF
. TRBJ1-2 TRBV5-4 . 15 CASSLGLGESYGYTF
TRBD2 TRBJ2-1 TRBV12-3/TRBV12-4 . 13 CASSLAVMGGPVF
. TRBJ2-4 TRBV29-1 . 12 CSVGEGANIQYF
. TRBJ1-6 TRBV14 . 15 CASSQGGGTNSPLHF
. TRBJ1-2 TRBV27 . 13 CASSQRQYYGYTF
. TRBJ1-1 TRBV9 . 13 CASSVARETEAFF
. TRBJ1-2 TRBV28 . 12 CASSVGHGGYTF
. TRBJ2-6 TRBV5-1 . 19 CASSLRGWTGPSGANVLTF
. TRBJ2-5 TRBV18 . 13 CASSPDIQETQYF
. TRBJ1-6 TRBV30 . 13 CAWSEPGASPLHF
TRBD2 TRBJ2-3 TRBV7-9 . 16 CASSPQTSGFTDTQYF
. TRBJ2-7 TRBV5-1 . 14 CASSLTRTTFEQYF
. TRBJ1-1 TRBV24-1 . 12 CATPPVNTEAFF
. TRBJ1-6 TRBV5-1 . 18 CASSFGVSSPGYNSPLHF
TRBD2 TRBJ2-5 TRBV28 . 15 CASSLSAGGEETQYF
TRBD2 TRBJ2-7 TRBV6-1 . 19 CASSEALLAGWREIYEQYF
TRBD1 TRBJ1-2 TRBV7-2 . 17 CASSLGADRAANYGYTF
. TRBJ1-4 TRBV5-6 . 14 CASSPPGRNEKLFF
. TRBJ1-6 TRBV27 . 16 CASTEQGPLINSPLHF
. TRBJ2-5 TRBV20-1 . 10 CSAESETQYF
. TRBJ1-3 TRBV6-6 once 12 CASSLGGNTIYF
. TRBJ2-3 TRBV7-9 few 12 CASSFPPDTQYF
TRBD1 TRBJ1-5 TRBV27 . 15 CASSPRTGINQPQHF
. TRBJ2-1 TRBV30 . 14 CAWSVLTGNNEQFF
. TRBJ2-5 TRBV7-2 . 15 CASSLQASGGETQYF
TRBD1 TRBJ2-7 TRBV28 . 15 CASSLDRGLSYEQYF
. TRBJ2-4 TRBV10-2 . 14 CASSGGQLKNIQYF
TRBD1 TRBJ1-2 TRBV9 . 16 CASSRDRLQNNYGYTF
. TRBJ2-5 TRBV5-1 . 15 CASSISGGAGETQYF
. TRBJ2-6 TRBV2 . 14 CASGLSSGANVLTF
TRBD1 TRBJ2-3 TRBV24-1 . 13 CATSQGATDTQYF
. TRBJ2-5 TRBV11-2 . 12 CASSLPSSAQYF
TRBD1 TRBJ1-2 TRBV7-2 . 14 CASSLPRTGGGYTF
. TRBJ2-1 TRBV7-2 few 17 CASSPRSSDWSYNEQFF
. TRBJ1-6 TRBV27 . 16 CASSLSQGTENSPLHF
. TRBJ2-5 TRBV18 . 15 CASSLGERVPANQYF
TRBD1 TRBJ2-7 TRBV28 . 13 CASSDREPYEQYF
. TRBJ2-2 TRBV28 . 13 CASRPGNTGELFF